The clone carrying this T cell receptor beta chain is medium-sized (0.01 to 0.1%). TCRdb reanalyzed the PCR reads via MiXCR. The sample shows about 20,000 clones, approximately 15% of them seen only once. There were no patients who had received any treatment before thyroid surgery. This record comes from a study of metastatic and nonmetastatic thyroid tumors. The CDR3 is made up of 11 amino acids. Germline V gene sequence: CDR1 MNHNS, CDR2 SASEGT. Between the trimmed V and J ends, which lost 6 bases and 3 bases, there was a span of 6 bases. The V call is TRBV6-1, the J call TRBJ2-7; D is unresolved. The receptor's source is a female donor with papillary thyroid cancer or a benign thyroid nodule (not recorded which). Some clones in this sample may be carry-over from other donors' samples. Specimen: tumor tissue. CDR3 loop: CASSPYYEQYF. CDR3 DNA sequence: TGTGCCAGCAGCCCCTACTACGAGCAGTACTTC.